The 23 T cell receptor beta chains below all came from one sample that was sequenced in a study of CD8+ T cells in alopecia areata. Extracted RNA was reverse transcribed, and the resulting cDNA served as sequencing template. Generated by immunoSEQ multiplex PCR, the TCRdb table keeps only in-frame clones and is missing some. The sample shows about 110,000 clones, under 60% of them seen only once. Source material: NKG2D-low CD8+ T cells sorted from blood. Every receptor here comes from a human donor with alopecia areata.

V and J are TRBV2 and TRBJ1-4, with 10 bases identical to TRBD1. The trim removed 4 bases at V and 4 bases at J, leaving 6 bases unmatched. The CDR3 has 16 amino acids. The germline V gene has CDR1 SNHLY and CDR2 FYNNEI. The CDR3, as DNA: TGTGCCAGCAGTGGGGACAGGGGACGTGATAATGAAAAACTGTTTTTT. Its translation: CASSGDRGRDNEKLFF.

The chain recombines TRBV13 with TRBJ2-4, with D unresolved. The V and J ends lost 1 base and 0 bases respectively, with 10 bases between them. CDR1 PRHDT and CDR2 FYEKMQ come from the germline V gene (reference sequence). This CDR3 is built from 16 residues. CDR3 in amino acids: CASSLEGVGAKNIQYF. Written as DNA, the CDR3 is TGTGCCAGCAGCTTAGAGGGCGTAGGAGCCAAAAACATTCAGTACTTC. Drawing the rest from reference TRBV13 and TRBJ2-4, the complete variable domain is AAGVIQSPRHLIKEKRETATLKCYPIPRHDTVYWYQQGPGQDPQFLISFYEKMQSDKGSIPDRFSAQQFSDYHSELNMSSLELGDSALYFCASSLEGVGAKNIQYFGAGTRLSVL.

CDR3 in DNA: TGTGCCAGCAGTGACGGGGGGTATAGCAATCAGCCCCAGCATTTT. It yields the protein CASSDGGYSNQPQHF. This chain uses TRBV2 with TRBJ1-5; D might be TRBD1 (5 bases). This CDR3 is 15 amino acids long. The V gene's germline CDR1 is SNHLY and CDR2 FYNNEI. Trimming stripped 3 bases from V and 0 bases from J, with 9 bases between.

This clone was seen a few times. The chain employs TRBV4-2 and TRBJ2-3; 7 nucleotides agree with TRBD2. CDR3 size: 14 residues. Germline V gene sequence: CDR1 LGHNA, CDR2 YNFKEQ. Trimming removed 3 bases from V and 11 bases from J; junction bases left unmatched: 11. In DNA, the CDR3 is TGTGCCAGCAGCCAGGGCACTAGCGCGGCTATGCAGTATTTT. This sequence encodes CASSQGTSAAMQYF.

The genes are TRBV29-1 and TRBJ1-1; D unclear. Trimming left V 7 bases short and J 0 bases short, with 9 bases between. The CDR3 is made up of 12 amino acids. Germline V CDR1 and CDR2: SQVTM, ANQGSEA. CDR3 region: CSANLLNTEAFF. The CDR3 nucleotides read TGCAGCGCAAATCTATTGAACACTGAAGCTTTCTTT.

The chain has TRBV4-1 and TRBJ2-7; TRBD1 agrees at 8 bases. V shed 2 bases, J shed 5 bases, and the junction held 8 bases outside the gene matches. Looked up from germline, CDR1 is MGHRA and CDR2 is YSYEKL. The CDR3 is 15 amino acids. CDR3 bases: TGCGCCAGCAGCCAAATTCAGGGGGCGAAGAACGAGCAGTACTTC. Translation: CASSQIQGAKNEQYF.

This clone was observed a few times. V usage is TRBV14 and J usage is TRBJ2-1, with D maybe TRBD2 (6 bases). The CDR3 is 11 residues long. With 8 bases removed from V and 15 bases from J, the gap between germline ends came to 17 bases. CDR1 and CDR2 from the germline V gene are SGHDN and FVKESK. The CDR3 loop reads CASLFSGLVFF. The CDR3 coding sequence is TGTGCCAGCCTCTTCTCGGGACTCGTGTTCTTC.

This sequence joins TRBV19 and TRBJ1-5; D might be TRBD1 (6 bases). Per the germline V gene, CDR1 is LNHDA and CDR2 is SQIVND (reference sequence). V was pared by 0 bases and J by 7 bases, with 10 bases between. This CDR3 contains 14 residues. Here the CDR3 reads CASSIETGLQPQHF. CDR3 nucleotide sequence: TGTGCCAGTAGTATAGAAACAGGGCTACAGCCCCAGCATTTT.

V gene TRBV27 combines with J gene TRBJ1-1; D not resolved. This CDR3 has 15 residues. V was shortened by 1 base and J by 2 bases, with 11 bases between the two germline ends. Germline CDR1 and CDR2: MNHEY and SMNVEV (reference sequence). DNA of the CDR3: TGTGCCAGCAGTTTATATGGGTGGGCAAACACTGAAGCTTTCTTT. Translating it yields CASSLYGWANTEAFF.

This clone has just a few counts. The chain employs TRBV4-1 and TRBJ2-7, with D perhaps TRBD1 or TRBD2 (5 bases each). The CDR3 is 14 residues long. Trimming took 1 base from V and 6 from J, leaving 13 bases between them. The germline V gene encodes CDR1 MGHRA and CDR2 YSYEKL. The CDR3 DNA is TGCGCCAGCAGCCAAGCCCTGGGGGTGAGCGAGCAGTACTTC. It codes for CASSQALGVSEQYF.

This clone was picked up a small number of times. The J gene is TRBJ2-7, the V gene TRBV4-1; D perhaps matches TRBD1 (5 bases). The CDR3 has 14 amino acids. V shed 1 base and J shed 5 bases, with 12 bases lying between them. Germline CDR1 is MGHRA and CDR2 is YSYEKL. The DNA of the CDR3 is TGCGCCAGCAGCCAAGGCCAGGGTCTCCACGAGCAGTACTTC. Translating gives CASSQGQGLHEQYF.

The chain has TRBV4-1 and TRBJ2-1; no definite D call. The CDR3 consists of 16 residues. V lost 0 bases, J lost 11 bases, and 20 bases lay in between. The germline V gene has CDR1 MGHRA and CDR2 YSYEKL. The CDR3 DNA reads as TGCGCCAGCAGCCAAGAGGTCCTAGAGCTACCCCCGAAGCAGTTCTTC. Protein product: CASSQEVLELPPKQFF.

The chain joins TRBV7-8 to TRBJ2-1; tentative D call: TRBD1 (6 bases). Per the germline V gene, CDR1 is SGHVS and CDR2 is FQNEAQ. V was cut by 1 base and J by 6 bases, with 13 bases left in between. The CDR3 is 15 residues long. CDR3 amino acids: CASSLEQGNINEQFF. The DNA for the CDR3 is TGTGCCAGCAGCTTAGAACAGGGTAATATCAATGAGCAGTTCTTC.

The V gene is TRBV5-6, the J gene TRBJ1-2; possible D gene TRBD1, 5 bases. Germline loops: CDR1 SGHDT, CDR2 YYEEEE. The CDR3 covers 14 residues. V was clipped by 0 bases and J by 8 bases, with 14 bases between them. CDR3 amino acids: CASSLGDDRRGYTF. CDR3 in DNA: TGTGCCAGCAGCTTGGGAGACGACAGACGGGGCTACACCTTC.

This sequence joins TRBV27 and TRBJ1-2, with D perhaps matching TRBD1 (6 bases). The CDR3 covers 13 residues. V lost 4 bases to trimming and J lost 10 bases, with 16 bases between them. The germline gives CDR1 MNHEY, CDR2 SMNVEV (reference sequence). The CDR3 sequence: CASSSTRGSDYTF. CDR3 coding DNA: TGTGCCAGCAGTTCTACCAGGGGTTCTGACTACACCTTC.

This rearrangement joins TRBV7-9 to TRBJ2-7; no definite D call. This CDR3 is built from 14 residues. Germline CDR1 is SEHNR and CDR2 is FQNEAQ (reference sequence). The V gene lost 4 bases and the J gene lost 2 bases, with 12 bases spanning the gap. The CDR3 DNA follows: TGTGCCAGCAGCTCCGAACTTGTACCCTACGAGCAGTACTTC. Translated, it gives CASSSELVPYEQYF.

This chain connects TRBV4-1 to TRBJ2-7; TRBD2 is a possible D gene (7 bases). Deletions cut 5 bases from V and 6 bases from J, with 17 bases between. Germline CDR1 and CDR2: MGHRA and YSYEKL. This CDR3 contains 14 residues. The chain's CDR3 is CASSEATGRGEQYF. CDR3 sequence (DNA): TGCGCCAGCAGCGAAGCCACAGGGAGGGGCGAGCAGTACTTC.

The V gene is TRBV20-1, the J gene TRBJ2-7; the D gene is possibly TRBD1 (5 bases). Between the trimmed V and J ends, which lost 4 bases and 7 bases, there was a span of 11 bases. The CDR3 contains 11 residues. Germline lookup yields CDR1 DFQATT and CDR2 SNEGSKA (reference sequence). CDR3 residues: CSATLQGEQYF. The CDR3 region has the DNA TGCAGTGCTACACTCCAGGGAGAGCAGTACTTC.

The V gene is TRBV5-4, the J gene TRBJ2-7, with TRBD1 matching 7 bases. The CDR3 consists of 14 residues. The germline V gene encodes CDR1 SGHNT and CDR2 YYREEE (reference sequence). The trim removed 5 bases at V and 5 bases at J, leaving 10 bases unmatched. CDR3 protein: CASSWDSPIDEQYF. The CDR3 region has the DNA TGTGCCAGCAGTTGGGACAGCCCCATCGACGAGCAGTACTTC.

J is TRBJ2-6 and V is TRBV7-3, with TRBD1 matching over 8 bases. The CDR3 is 20 amino acids. Germline CDR1 is SGHTA and CDR2 is FQGTGA. Unmatched junction bases numbered 15, after V lost 5 bases and J lost 0 bases. Here the CDR3 reads CASSKPTGEDISSGANVLTF. CDR3 nucleotides: TGTGCCAGCAGCAAACCGACAGGGGAGGACATCAGCTCTGGGGCCAACGTCCTGACTTTC.

The chain is built from TRBV29-1 and TRBJ2-5, with a weak D call TRBD1 (5 bases). Germline-derived CDR1 and CDR2 are SQVTM and ANQGSEA. The CDR3 consists of 13 residues. The V end was cut by 5 bases, the J end by 1 base, with 11 bases between. The CDR3 loop reads CSVSQGAQETQYF. CDR3 bases: TGCAGCGTTTCTCAGGGTGCCCAAGAGACCCAGTACTTC.

The chain uses TRBV15 and TRBJ2-7; maybe TRBD2 (5 bases). V gave up 8 bases and J gave up 4 bases, with 18 bases separating them. CDR1 LNHNV and CDR2 YYDKDF come from the germline V gene (reference sequence). The CDR3 covers 14 residues. The CDR3 DNA follows: TGTGCCACCCAAGCAGCGGCGGCGGCATACGAGCAGTACTTC. It yields the protein CATQAAAAAYEQYF.

The gene calls are TRBV29-1 and TRBJ2-3; no clear D. Per the germline V gene, CDR1 is SQVTM and CDR2 is ANQGSEA. Deletions cut 3 bases from V and 8 bases from J, with 12 bases between. The CDR3 has 12 residues. The CDR3 DNA follows: TGCAGCGTTGAGGGATCAGGCGGTACGCAGTATTTT. Amino acid sequence: CSVEGSGGTQYF.